The TCR beta chain described here comes from a study of cytomegalovirus exposure and HLA in healthy donors (dated by TCRdb to about 2017). General notes on the study: In an earlier analysis of several hundred of the donors, 276 Gb of sequence data and approximately 120 million unique TCR beta sequences from roughly 190 million T cells were reported. A later genetic analysis used genome-wide SNP genotypes for 398 of the 666 donors, treating that subset as a discovery cohort. Donor age, sex, ethnicity and CMV serostatus were compiled alongside the repertoire data. Class I and class II HLA loci were covered by the typing at four-digit resolution. A later analysis re-examined previously published TCR beta repertoires from more than 550 donors and added high-resolution HLA genotyping to investigate patterns of TCR occurrence. Rather than using new phenotypic data, the later analysis identified candidate immune exposures from TCR beta sequences and from how often those sequences occurred across donors. Because of strong linkage in the cohort, roughly five DR-DQ haplotypes were treated as single units for association and clustering. Approximately 300 gigabases of sequencing data and around 80 million unique TCR sequences made up an early release that covered 500 to 650 HLA-typed donors. A separate validation cohort of 100 to 150 different subjects was used in addition to the roughly 670-subject first cohort. On average, roughly 240,000 unique TCR beta nucleotide sequences were sequenced per donor among 398 genotyped donors of the cohort, with 15% to 20% of those sequences being non-productive. An earlier analysis of several hundred of the donors used high-throughput TCR beta sequencing to judge whether each TCR beta V gene segment behaved as functional or pseudogenic. Of the 398 genotyped donors, 70% to 90% were placed in the genetic ancestry cluster associated with self-reported Caucasian donors. All discovery cohort repertoires had been generated using a single sequencing platform. High-throughput TCR immunosequencing, statistical association of individual TCRs with disease status, and machine learning were combined to predict cytomegalovirus infection status. The study aimed to test whether signatures of past pathogen exposure could be identified by cataloging public T cell receptors. The number of typed donors differed by locus: about 629-630 for A, B, C, DRB1 and DQB1; 500 to 550 for DQA1; some 590 for DPA1; and some 470 for DPB1. The study profiled the T cell repertoires of more than 500 subjects by immunosequencing and related them to cytomegalovirus serostatus. Study-wide findings and limitations: Some IMGT-functional V segments, including TRBV6-2 and TRBV6-3, could not be distinguished by the 87-base-pair reads and were therefore excluded. A further reported finding was that TCR beta sequences accurately predicted the HLA-A and HLA-B alleles for most subjects in the first cohort. Immune exposure information for the cohort was limited to CMV serostatus. Correlated functional status among segregating V segments might be attributable to linkage disequilibrium, but an unknown experimental factor could not be ruled out. When HLA alleles, especially DR and DQ, strongly co-occurred, attributing TCR associations to individual alleles was difficult. Only TCR beta chains were sequenced in this cohort, and the absence of alpha or paired-chain data limited detectable features. Most TCR sequences were seen in very few donors, while some public TCRs were found in many individuals. A later analysis found that HLA-associated TCR beta chains were more clonally expanded and had lower generation probabilities than equally common non-associated chains. A group of highly shared sequence variants was considered likely to be a technical artifact of the sequencing pipeline. According to a later analysis, TCR association rates differed among HLA loci, with DRB1 alleles showing the most associated TCRs and HLA-C alleles showing the fewest. Three of the identified cytomegalovirus-associated TCR beta chains were confirmed in vitro to be specific for cytomegalovirus antigens. V-gene and J-gene trimming of TCR beta chains was associated with a missense DCLRE1C variant in a later genetic analysis, and the association was replicated in an independent cohort. Because some donors lacked HLA typing at each locus, the association tests relied only on the typed subset. Approximately 16 rarely observed V segments, including chromosome 9 orphons, were excluded from the earlier analysis of several hundred of the donors because counts were too low. The classifier was reported to diagnose cytomegalovirus status with high specificity and sensitivity in both the original cohort and the validation cohort. In a later analysis, several top co-occurrence clusters were reported to appear linked to parvovirus B19, influenza, CMV and Epstein-Barr virus. A later analysis associated approximately 17,000 TCR beta sequences with specific HLA alleles at a false discovery rate of 0.05. In a later analysis, most CMV-associated TCR beta chains were found to appear HLA-restricted, with HLA associations seemingly driven largely by CMV exposure. A later genetic analysis reported fewer N-insertions in productive TCRs among donors in an Asian-associated ancestry cluster than the roughly 670-donor mean. In an earlier analysis of about 550 of the donors, most TCR beta V segments were observed in productive rearrangements about 90% or about 30% of the time, broadly matching IMGT annotations. The authors suggested that the approach could potentially be generalized to other disease states and immunological phenotypes. A total of about 180 TCR beta chains were listed by the study as associated with cytomegalovirus. Presence/absence analyses assumed roughly uniform sequencing depth across donors, an assumption that may not hold.

Library preparation employed the immunoSEQ multiplex PCR assay. The multiplex PCR relied on a mix of 60 forward primers for TCR Vbeta segments and 13 reverse primers for TCR Jbeta segments. Amplification of the CDR3 region of rearranged TCR beta genes was performed with a multiplex PCR assay on genomic DNA. The amplified TCR beta libraries were sequenced on the Illumina HiSeq System as 87-base-pair reads. Turning to the authors' computational methods: Across the 670 or so repertoires, a later analysis counted some 81 million unique TCR beta chains, some 11 million of which were shared by at least two donors. Raw reads were error-corrected and collapsed into unique sequences with a nearest-neighbor algorithm that merged closely related sequences to remove PCR and sequencing errors. To assign V, D and J gene segments, CDR3 sequences were aligned to IMGT reference sequences. Each retained sequence needed at least a six-nucleotide match to both a V gene segment and a J gene segment. Rearrangements were classified as productive when the CDR3 lacked stop codons and remained in frame with V and J, and all other rearrangements were classified as non-productive. CDR3 was defined by IMGT convention, running from the second conserved V-encoded cysteine to the conserved J-encoded phenylalanine. Sequences without an unambiguous match to a single V gene segment were excluded from the earlier analysis of several hundred of the donors. An earlier analysis of just under 600 of the donors called V segments functional above 56.7% productive rearrangements and segregating when the between-donor standard deviation exceeded 5%. A statistical classification framework was built for diagnosing cytomegalovirus status from the catalog of TCR beta chain sequences. In a later analysis, V and J genes were assigned by comparing TCR nucleotide sequences against IMGT/GENE-DB human TR gene sequences. A later analysis assigned CDR3 sequences and most-parsimonious VDJ recombination scenarios with the TCRdist pipeline. In a later analysis, each TCR beta chain was defined by its CDR3 amino acid sequence together with its V-gene family, and reads without a unique V-gene family were excluded. In a later analysis, nearly 600 highly shared, low-generation-probability nucleotide sequences were removed to address suspected cross-contamination and a sequencing artifact. In a later analysis, a clonal expansion index for each public chain was calculated from normalized within-repertoire ranks of inferred template counts. Generation probabilities in a later analysis came from a VDJ recombination model fitted to out-of-frame rearrangements, and those results were checked against IGoR. Hypergeometric tests were used in a later analysis to score TCR-TCR, TCR-HLA and TCR-CMV co-occurrence, with a repertoire-size bias correction applied to the TCR pairs. To estimate false discovery rates, a later analysis permuted the HLA or CMV assignments 20 times. In a later analysis, co-occurring TCRs were grouped with DBSCAN, and TCRdist sequence similarity was added when clustering was performed within HLA-allele-positive subsets. Co-occurrence clustering excluded repertoires with fewer than 30,000 or more than 120,000 public chains, plus five with anomalous nucleotide sharing. As stored in TCRdb, this immuneACCESS dataset retains in-frame rearrangements with V and J assigned. A fraction of the clones does not appear; measured against another copy, unresolved V genes explain less than half of the discrepancy, and the remainder lacks a known reason. Clone size and the V and J calls come from that table; the DNA yielded D and trimming. Present in this sample are around 64,000 clones, roughly nine tenths of which were seen just once. The ten largest clones add up to about 12% of the sample.

Regarding this clone: The specificity of this receptor is unknown. Base qualities are missing; no much larger clone stands one base away.

V is trimmed back by 0 bases and J by 1 base, and the junction contains 3 bases that no gene match accounts for. The CDR3 contains 15 residues, cysteine and phenylalanine counted. Here the CDR3 DNA is all that survives: 45 bases in frame from base 1. Per the germline V gene (reference sequence), SGHNT is the CDR1 and YYREEE is the CDR2. The cohort was made up of roughly 670 healthy bone marrow donors. All cohort members were sampled while nominally healthy, although unrecorded immune exposures were likely present. The donor tested CMV seropositive, placing the donor among the 250 to 350 seropositive members of the cohort. Every donor gave a peripheral blood sample, and the peripheral blood mononuclear cells from that sample were used for TCR beta sequencing. The Qiagen DNeasy Blood Extraction Kit was used to extract genomic DNA from the blood cell samples.

The source is a woman under 40 in good health and CMV-seropositive. The rearranged segments are TRBV5-4 and TRBJ2-7; 8 bases in the junction line up with TRBD2. The sample consisted of PBMCs. Read as DNA, the sequence is TGTGCCAGCAGCTTGGCCAGCGGGAGATCCTACGAGCAGTACTTC. Its protein reads: CASSLASGRSYEQYF.